This T cell receptor beta chain was sequenced for a study of blood T cell repertoires in COVID-19 (dated by TCRdb to 2020 to 2022). Background for the entire study: Samples from collaborators originated in the United States, Italy and Spain and spanned both the acute and convalescent phases of COVID-19. The material from the prospective study consisted of cDNA or gDNA derived from T cells, B-cell-depleted T cells, or PBMCs. Deeply sampled blood TCRbeta repertoires from subjects exposed to, actively infected with, or recovered from COVID-19 were included in the dataset. The repertoires were made available in a free public database intended to serve as a resource for research on the immune response to SARS-CoV-2. Samples were obtained from the ongoing ImmuneRACE study (first 160 participants) and from over a thousand subjects provided by 6 global collaborators. A de-identified subject ID, COVID-19 status, age in years and sex were almost always included in the sample metadata. Where HLA class I and class II types were available, the types were taken from metadata supplied by the sample provider, not from assay-based typing. The investigation overall reported the following: The amount of clinical and demographic metadata varied by source and participant and was provided uncurated.

Concerning this clone: The clone's antigen remains unknown. No qualities accompany the bases; no much larger clone lies one base away.

In Seattle, one collaborating source enrolled patients while the infection was active and tracked those patients longitudinally over the course of disease. The collaborating institutions used their own protocols to collect whole blood in K2EDTA tubes. For TCRbeta analysis, collaborator samples were shipped as frozen whole blood, as isolated PBMCs, or as DNA extracted from either sample type. TCRbeta CDR3 regions were amplified from genomic DNA by means of the immunoSEQ Assay, a bias-controlled multiplex PCR. In the source study's methods: Within the assay, amplification of reference gene primers was used to estimate how many nucleated cells each sample contained. To quantify the absolute abundance of each unique TCRbeta CDR3 rearrangement, sequence reads were collapsed and filtered. Productive Simpson clonality was computed per sample as the square root of Simpson's diversity index over productive rearrangements. The immuneACCESS repertoire file appears here via TCRdb, limited to in-frame rearrangements. These files lack a portion of the clones; in checked studies, under half of the deficit traces to unresolved V genes, and the cause of the others is not known. The DNA gave D and trimming, while V, J and clone size come from that table. The sample profile shows some 250,000 clones; around 87% of them were found once. The ten largest clonotypes hold about 5.2% of the sample.

The sample comprised peripheral blood. The source is a woman aged 60-70 years with COVID-19, enrolled during active disease.

For the CDR3, the sequence is CATSTQGLYNEQFF. The sequence in DNA is TGTGCCACCAGTACTCAGGGACTTTACAATGAGCAGTTCTTC. Recombination joined TRBV24-1 with TRBJ2-1; TRBD2 is perhaps the D gene, given 6 matching bases. From a lookup of the germline V gene, CDR1 and CDR2 are KGHDR and SFDVKD. The junction shows trimming of 6 bases on V and 4 bases on J, plus 12 bases between the germline ends. From the cysteine up to the phenylalanine, the CDR3 has a length of 14 residues. The retained sequence is limited to the CDR3, 42 bases, with the frame set at the first base.